This T cell receptor (beta chain) was identified in a study of blood T cell repertoires in COVID-19. About the study: Spain, Italy and the United States supplied samples that represented acute and convalescent COVID-19. PBMCs, B-cell-depleted T cells, or T cells were the source of the cDNA or gDNA that made up the material.

Original methodology: Amplifying reference gene primers gave estimates of nucleated cell counts. The protocol was immunoSEQ multiplex PCR, while the TCRdb copy is restricted to in-frame clones and leaves out a portion. That table furnishes V, J and clone size, whereas the DNA furnished D and trimming. In the table there are around 120,000 clones, 90% of which are singletons. Trimming took 5 bases from V and 4 from J; bases not matched to a gene: 10. Germline CDR1 and CDR2: MNHNY and SVGAGI (reference sequence). The length of the CDR3 is 16 residues. The clonotype originates from a man aged 50-60 years with active COVID-19. The genes are TRBV6-6 and TRBJ2-3; TRBD1 matches at 9 bases. Material: peripheral blood. The CDR3 sequence: CASSTRQGDGADTQYF. The CDR3 coding sequence is TGTGCCAGCAGTACAAGACAGGGGGACGGAGCAGATACGCAGTATTTT.